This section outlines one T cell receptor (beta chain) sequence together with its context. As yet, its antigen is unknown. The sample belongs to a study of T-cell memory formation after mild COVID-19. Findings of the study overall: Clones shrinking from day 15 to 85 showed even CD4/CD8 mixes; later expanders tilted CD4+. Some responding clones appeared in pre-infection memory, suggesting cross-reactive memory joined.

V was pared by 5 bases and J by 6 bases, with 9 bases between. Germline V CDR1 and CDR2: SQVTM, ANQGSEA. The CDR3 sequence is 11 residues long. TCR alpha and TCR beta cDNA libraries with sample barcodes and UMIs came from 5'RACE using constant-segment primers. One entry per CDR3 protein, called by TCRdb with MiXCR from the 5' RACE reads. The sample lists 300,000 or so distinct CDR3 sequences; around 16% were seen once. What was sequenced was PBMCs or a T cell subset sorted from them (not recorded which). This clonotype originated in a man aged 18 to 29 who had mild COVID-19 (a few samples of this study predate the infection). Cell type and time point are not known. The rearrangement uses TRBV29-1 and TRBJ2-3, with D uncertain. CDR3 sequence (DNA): TGCAGCGTTCATCTAGGTGATACGCAGTATTTT. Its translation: CSVHLGDTQYF.